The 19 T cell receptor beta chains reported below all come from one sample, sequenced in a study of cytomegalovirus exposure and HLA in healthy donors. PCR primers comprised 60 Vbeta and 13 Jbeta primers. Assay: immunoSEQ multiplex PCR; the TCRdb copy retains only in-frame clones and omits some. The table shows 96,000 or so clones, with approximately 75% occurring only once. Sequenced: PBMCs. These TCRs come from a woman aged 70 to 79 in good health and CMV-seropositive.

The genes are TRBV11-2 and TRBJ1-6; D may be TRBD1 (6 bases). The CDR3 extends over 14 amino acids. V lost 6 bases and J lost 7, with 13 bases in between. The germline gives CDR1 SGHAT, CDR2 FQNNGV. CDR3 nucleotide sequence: TGTGCCAGCAGTTATACCGGGACAAATTCACCCCTCCACTTT. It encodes CASSYTGTNSPLHF.

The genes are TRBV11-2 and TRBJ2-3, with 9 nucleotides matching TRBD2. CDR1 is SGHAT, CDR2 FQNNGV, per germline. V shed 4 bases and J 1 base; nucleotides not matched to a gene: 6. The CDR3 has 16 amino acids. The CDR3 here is CASSSLPSGGTDTQYF. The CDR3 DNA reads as TGTGCCAGCAGCTCCCTTCCTAGCGGGGGCACAGATACGCAGTATTTT.

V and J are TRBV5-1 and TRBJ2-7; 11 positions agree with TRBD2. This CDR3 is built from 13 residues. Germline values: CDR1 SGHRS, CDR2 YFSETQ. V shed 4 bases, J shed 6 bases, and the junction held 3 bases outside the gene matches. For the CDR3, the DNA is TGCGCCAGCAGCCCGACTAGCGGGATCGAGCAGTACTTC. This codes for CASSPTSGIEQYF. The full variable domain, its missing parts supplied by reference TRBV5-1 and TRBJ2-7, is KAGVTQTPRYLIKTRGQQVTLSCSPISGHRSVSWYQQTPGQGLQFLFEYFSETQRNKGNFPGRFSGRQFSNSRSEMNVSTLELGDSALYLCASSPTSGIEQYFGPGTRLTVT.

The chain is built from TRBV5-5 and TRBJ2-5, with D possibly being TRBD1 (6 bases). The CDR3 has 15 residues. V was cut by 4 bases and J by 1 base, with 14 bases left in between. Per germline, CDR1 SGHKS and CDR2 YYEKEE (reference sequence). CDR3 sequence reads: CASSVMGHLQETQYF. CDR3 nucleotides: TGTGCCAGCAGCGTCATGGGACACCTCCAAGAGACCCAGTACTTC.

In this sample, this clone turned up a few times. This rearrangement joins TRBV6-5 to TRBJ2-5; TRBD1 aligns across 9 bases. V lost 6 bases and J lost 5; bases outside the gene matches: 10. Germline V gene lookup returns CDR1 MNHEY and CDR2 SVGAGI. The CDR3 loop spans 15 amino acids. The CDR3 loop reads CASSPGTGLVETQYF. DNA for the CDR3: TGTGCCAGCAGCCCCGGGACAGGGCTTGTGGAGACCCAGTACTTC.

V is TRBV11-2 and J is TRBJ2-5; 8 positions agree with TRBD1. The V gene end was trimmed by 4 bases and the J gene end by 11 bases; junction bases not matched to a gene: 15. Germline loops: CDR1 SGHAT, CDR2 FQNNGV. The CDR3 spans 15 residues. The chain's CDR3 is CASSYTYRGAMEQYF. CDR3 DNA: TGTGCCAGCAGCTACACGTACAGGGGGGCCATGGAGCAGTACTTC. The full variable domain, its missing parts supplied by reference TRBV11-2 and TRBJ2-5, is EAGVAQSPRYKIIEKRQSVAFWCNPISGHATLYWYQQILGQGPKLLIQFQNNGVVDDSQLPKDRFSAERLKGVDSTLKIQPAKLEDSAVYLCASSYTYRGAMEQYFGPGTRLLVL.

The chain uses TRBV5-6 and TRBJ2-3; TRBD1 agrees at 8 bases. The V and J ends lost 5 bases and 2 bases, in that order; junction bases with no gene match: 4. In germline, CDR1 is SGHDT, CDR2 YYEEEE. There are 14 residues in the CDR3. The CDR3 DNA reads TGTGCCAGCAGGATCAGGGGGCCCACAGATACGCAGTATTTT. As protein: CASRIRGPTDTQYF.

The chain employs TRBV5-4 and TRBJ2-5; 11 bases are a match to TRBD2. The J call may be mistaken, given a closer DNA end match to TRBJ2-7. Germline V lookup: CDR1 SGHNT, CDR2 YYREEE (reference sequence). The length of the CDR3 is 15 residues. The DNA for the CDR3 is TGTGCCAGCAGCTTTCTAGCGGGGGGTTTCTACGAGCAGTACTTC. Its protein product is CASSFLAGGFYEQYF.

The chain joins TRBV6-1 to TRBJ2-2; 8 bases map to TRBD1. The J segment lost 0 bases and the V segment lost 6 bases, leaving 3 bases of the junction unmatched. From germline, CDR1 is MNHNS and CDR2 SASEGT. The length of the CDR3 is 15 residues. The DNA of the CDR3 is TGTGCCAGCAGGCGGGACAGGTCGAACACCGGGGAGCTGTTTTTT. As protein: CASRRDRSNTGELFF.

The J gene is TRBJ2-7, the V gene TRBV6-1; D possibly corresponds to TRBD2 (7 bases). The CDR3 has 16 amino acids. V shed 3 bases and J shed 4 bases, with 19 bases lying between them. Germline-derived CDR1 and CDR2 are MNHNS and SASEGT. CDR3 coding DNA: TGTGCCAGCAGTGACGAACGTTACGGGGGGCTTTACGAGCAGTACTTC. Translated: CASSDERYGGLYEQYF.

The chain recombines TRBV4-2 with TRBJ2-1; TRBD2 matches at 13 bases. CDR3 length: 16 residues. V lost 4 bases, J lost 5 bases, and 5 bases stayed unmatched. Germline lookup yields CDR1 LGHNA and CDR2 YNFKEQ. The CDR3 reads CASSPGTSGDHNEQFF. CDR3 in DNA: TGTGCCAGCAGCCCCGGGACTAGCGGGGATCACAATGAGCAGTTCTTC.

The CDR3 region is CASRDYFAYEQYF. DNA of the CDR3: TGTGCCAGCCGGGACTACTTTGCCTACGAGCAGTACTTC. This chain connects TRBV2 to TRBJ2-7, with 7 nucleotides matching TRBD2. The V segment lost 8 bases and the J segment 2 bases; nucleotides outside the gene matches: 6. CDR1 is SNHLY and CDR2 is FYNNEI in the germline V gene. The CDR3 loop spans 13 amino acids.

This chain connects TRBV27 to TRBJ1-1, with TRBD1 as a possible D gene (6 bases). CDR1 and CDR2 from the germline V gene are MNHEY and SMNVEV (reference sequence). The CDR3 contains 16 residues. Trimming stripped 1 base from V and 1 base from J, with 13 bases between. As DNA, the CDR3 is TGTGCCAGCAGTTTATGGGCAGGGGCACAGAACACTGAAGCTTTCTTT. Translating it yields CASSLWAGAQNTEAFF.

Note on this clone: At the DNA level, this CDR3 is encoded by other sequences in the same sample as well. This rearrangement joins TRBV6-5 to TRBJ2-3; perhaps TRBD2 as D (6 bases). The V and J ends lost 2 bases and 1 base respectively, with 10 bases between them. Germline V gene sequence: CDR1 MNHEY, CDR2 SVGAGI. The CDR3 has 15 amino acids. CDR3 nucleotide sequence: TGTGCCAGCAGTTACGGGGGGTCGGGCACAGATACGCAGTATTTT. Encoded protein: CASSYGGSGTDTQYF.

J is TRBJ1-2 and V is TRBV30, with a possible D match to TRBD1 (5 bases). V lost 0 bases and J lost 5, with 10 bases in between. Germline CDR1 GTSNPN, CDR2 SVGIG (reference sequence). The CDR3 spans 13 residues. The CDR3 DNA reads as TGTGCCTGGAGTGTACGACAGAGTTATGGCTACACCTTC. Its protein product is CAWSVRQSYGYTF.

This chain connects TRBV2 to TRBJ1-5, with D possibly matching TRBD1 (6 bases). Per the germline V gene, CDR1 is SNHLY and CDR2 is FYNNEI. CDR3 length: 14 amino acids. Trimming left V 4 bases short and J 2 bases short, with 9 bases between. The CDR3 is CASSGGLGNQPQHF. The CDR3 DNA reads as TGTGCCAGCAGTGGGGGGCTCGGCAATCAGCCCCAGCATTTT.

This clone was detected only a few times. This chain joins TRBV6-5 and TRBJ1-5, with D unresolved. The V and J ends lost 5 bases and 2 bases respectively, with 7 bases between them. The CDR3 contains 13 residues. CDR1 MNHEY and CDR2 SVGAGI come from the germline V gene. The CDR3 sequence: CASSNGGNQPQHF. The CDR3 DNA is TGTGCCAGCAGTAACGGAGGCAATCAGCCCCAGCATTTT.

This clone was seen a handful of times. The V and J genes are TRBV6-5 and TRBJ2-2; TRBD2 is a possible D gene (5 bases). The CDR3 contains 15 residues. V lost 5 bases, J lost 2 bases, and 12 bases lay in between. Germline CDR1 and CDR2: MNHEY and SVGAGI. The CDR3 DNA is TGTGCCAGCAGTGCGCGCGGACTTAACACCGGGGAGCTGTTTTTT. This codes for CASSARGLNTGELFF.

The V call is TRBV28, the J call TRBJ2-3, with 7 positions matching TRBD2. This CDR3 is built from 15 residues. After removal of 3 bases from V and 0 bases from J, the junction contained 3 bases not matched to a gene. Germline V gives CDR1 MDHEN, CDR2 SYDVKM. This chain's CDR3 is CASSFGSGSTDTQYF. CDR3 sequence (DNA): TGTGCCAGCAGTTTCGGTAGCGGGAGCACAGATACGCAGTATTTT.